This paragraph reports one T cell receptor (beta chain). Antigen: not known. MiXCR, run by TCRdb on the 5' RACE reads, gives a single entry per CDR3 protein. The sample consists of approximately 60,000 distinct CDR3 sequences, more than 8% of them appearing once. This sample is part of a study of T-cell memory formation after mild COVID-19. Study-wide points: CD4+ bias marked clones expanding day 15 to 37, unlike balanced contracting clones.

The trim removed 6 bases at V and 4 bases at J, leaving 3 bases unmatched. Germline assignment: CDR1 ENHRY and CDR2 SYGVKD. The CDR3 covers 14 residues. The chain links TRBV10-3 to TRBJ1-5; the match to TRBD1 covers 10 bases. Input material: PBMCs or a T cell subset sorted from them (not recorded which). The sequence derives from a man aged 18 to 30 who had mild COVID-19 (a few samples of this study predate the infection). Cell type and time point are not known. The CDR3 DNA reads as TGTGCCATCAGCCCGGGACAGGGGAATCAGCCCCAGCATTTT. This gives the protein CAISPGQGNQPQHF.